This record concerns one T cell receptor (beta chain) sequence. Germline trimming cut 0 bases from V and 2 bases from J; bases unmatched to any gene: 7. Per the germline V gene, CDR1 is SGHKS and CDR2 is YYEKEE (reference sequence). The CDR3 runs 18 residues. These data come from a study of identical twins. Via MiXCR, TCRdb re-called the 5' RACE reads, giving one row per CDR3 protein. The sample has 1.5 million to 2 million distinct CDR3 sequences, around 29% seen once. Specimen: cord blood. The chain couples TRBV5-5 to TRBJ2-1; 11 nucleotides align to TRBD2. The TCR comes from a newborn girl in good health. DNA for the CDR3: TGTGCCAGCAGCTTGGCGTCTAGCGGGGGGAAAACCTACAATGAGCAGTTCTTC. It is translated as CASSLASSGGKTYNEQFF.